This TCR beta chain comes out of a study of PD-L1 blockade in urothelial cancer. On the study more broadly: Researchers found blood samples held a median of roughly 140,000 T cells.

Here immunoSEQ multiplex PCR was the method, and the copy in TCRdb shows in-frame clones only, minus some. This repertoire shows around 79,000 clones, approximately 80% found once; its top ten account for about 7.4%. This clone was recorded at least ten times. The time point denotes: pretreatment peripheral blood. This clonotype was sampled from a middle-aged man with urothelial cancer. Sequencing used PBMCs, obtained around atezolizumab (anti-PD-L1) treatment.

CDR3 protein: CASSFRGLRAYNEQFF. CDR3 coding DNA: TGTGCCAGCAGCTTCCGTGGGTTGCGGGCCTACAATGAGCAGTTCTTC. V and J are TRBV27 and TRBJ2-1; TRBD2 might be the D (5 bases). CDR3 length equals 16 residues. V was trimmed by 6 bases and J by 2 bases, leaving 17 bases between them. Per germline, CDR1 MNHEY and CDR2 SMNVEV (reference sequence).